This T cell receptor beta chain originates from a study of blood T cells in healthy people across ages. The CDR3 sequence is 15 residues long. Germline CDR1 and CDR2: LGHNA and YSLEER. V shed 0 bases and J shed 10 bases, with 15 bases lying between them. The authors ran a second PCR of about 7 to 12 cycles using a sample-barcoded 5' primer and a J-beta primer mix. Each cDNA molecule was tagged by a template-switch adaptor with 12 random nucleotides. One entry per CDR3 protein results from TCRdb running MiXCR on the 5' RACE reads. The sample holds about 720,000 distinct CDR3 sequences, around 25% seen once. The same sample was also used in a study of T cells of mothers and their children.

The receptor was derived from a boy aged 10-17 years in good health. The chain uses TRBV4-3 and TRBJ1-4; D is unclear. Sequenced: blood. The CDR3 DNA reads as TGCGCCAGCAGCCAAGATTTGGTCCCGGAGGGAAAACTGTTTTTT. Amino acid sequence: CASSQDLVPEGKLFF.